The 28 T cell receptor beta chains listed next were all sequenced from one sample in a study of spatial heterogeneity in lung cancer. General study findings and limits: Mutation tallies in tumors tracked expanded intratumoral alpha and beta TCR counts.

The antigens these receptors bind are not known. TCRdb used MiXCR to reprocess the 5' RACE reads, holding one entry per CDR3 protein. The table lists fewer than 20,000 distinct CDR3 sequences, 6% to 7.5% of them singletons. The time point is: sample taken at primary tumor resection. The starting material was lung tumor tissue, obtained at surgery. These receptors all stem from a female donor with early-stage non-small cell lung cancer.

Worth noting for this clonotype: This beta chain is a stray sequence in a library constructed for alpha chains; its clone size is not meaningful. The gene calls are TRBV20-1 and TRBJ1-5; D might be TRBD1 (5 bases). Between the trimmed V and J ends, which lost 5 bases and 5 bases, there was a span of 16 bases. CDR1 is DFQATT and CDR2 is SNEGSKA in the germline V gene (reference sequence). The CDR3 length is 14 residues. CDR3 DNA: TGCAGTGCTGAGGAGGCAGGGACTTATCAGCCCCAGCATTTT. Amino acid sequence: CSAEEAGTYQPQHF.

In this sample, this clonotype is medium-sized. Within a library made for alpha chains, this beta chain is off target, and its count is uninformative. V is TRBV20-1 and J is TRBJ1-3; 7 bases are a match to TRBD1. The CDR3 length is 15 residues. Germline loops: CDR1 DFQATT, CDR2 SNEGSKA (reference sequence). V gave up 1 base and J gave up 0 bases; unmatched junction bases: 3. CDR3 sequence: CSARGQGYSGNTIYF. The CDR3 DNA sequence: TGCAGTGCTAGAGGACAGGGTTACTCTGGAAACACCATATATTTT.

Ten or more counts support this clonotype. This beta chain lies outside the target of a library built for alpha chains; its clone size means little. The chain is built from TRBV7-2 and TRBJ1-2, with D perhaps matching TRBD1 (6 bases). Germline V gene data show CDR1 as SGHTA and CDR2 as FQGNSA. CDR3 length equals 15 residues. V lost 5 bases and J 2 bases, leaving 15 bases between the germline ends. The DNA for the CDR3 is TGTGCCAGCAGCCCTAACAGGGAGGGAAACTATGGCTACACCTTC. It codes for CASSPNREGNYGYTF.

In this sample, this clonotype turned up many times. A library prepared for alpha chains yielded this beta chain as an off-target read; its size is of little meaning. J is TRBJ2-7 and V is TRBV4-3, with 7 bases aligning to TRBD1. V was clipped by 3 bases and J by 6 bases; unmatched bases: 14. The CDR3 loop spans 16 amino acids. Germline-derived CDR1 and CDR2 are LGHNA and YSLEER. The CDR3 here is CASSQEGQAPLGEQYF. CDR3 bases: TGCGCCAGCAGCCAGGAAGGACAGGCCCCTCTCGGCGAGCAGTACTTC.

This clonotype was observed at least ten times. A library made for alpha chains picked up this beta chain off target, so its size means little. The chain links TRBV5-1 to TRBJ1-1; TRBD1 might be the D (6 bases). Germline V gives CDR1 SGHRS, CDR2 YFSETQ. The V end lost 5 bases, the J end lost 2 bases, and 13 bases lay between the germline ends. This CDR3 region has 14 residues. Written as DNA, the CDR3 is TGCGCCAGCAGTCCGGACAGCGTTAACACTGAAGCTTTCTTT. Encoded protein: CASSPDSVNTEAFF.

This clonotype was counted a few times. This beta chain slipped into a library made for alpha chains as a stray read, so its size is not meaningful. The chain carries TRBV12-3 or TRBV12-4 and TRBJ1-2, with 11 bases lining up with TRBD1. V gave up 0 bases and J gave up 7 bases; unmatched junction bases: 4. The CDR3 extends over 15 amino acids. The CDR3: CASSLASGTGGGYTF. In DNA, the CDR3 is TGTGCCAGCAGTTTAGCATCCGGGACAGGGGGTGGCTACACCTTC.

Points on this clonotype: This beta chain represents an off-target read in a library built for alpha chains; its size is of limited meaning. This chain joins TRBV11-2 and TRBJ2-7, with 10 nucleotides matching TRBD2. With V trimmed by 1 base and J by 3 bases, 6 bases remained unmatched. This CDR3 has 16 residues. Germline-derived CDR1 and CDR2 are SGHAT and FQNNGV. In DNA form, the CDR3 reads TGTGCCAGCAGCTTAGCTGCTAGCGGGGGAATCTACGAGCAGTACTTC. Amino acid sequence: CASSLAASGGIYEQYF.

This clonotype was seen repeatedly, ten times or more. Within a library made for alpha chains, this beta chain is off target, and its count is uninformative. V usage is TRBV11-2 and J usage is TRBJ2-7; 8 bases agree with TRBD1. This CDR3 is built from 13 residues. Germline CDR1 SGHAT, CDR2 FQNNGV. V lost 5 bases to trimming and J lost 4 bases; unmatched junction nucleotides: 4. CDR3 protein: CASSPDREYEQYF. The CDR3, as DNA: TGTGCCAGCAGCCCGGACAGGGAATACGAGCAGTACTTC. Full variable domain (remainder filled in from reference TRBV11-2 and TRBJ2-7): EAGVAQSPRYKIIEKRQSVAFWCNPISGHATLYWYQQILGQGPKLLIQFQNNGVVDDSQLPKDRFSAERLKGVDSTLKIQPAKLEDSAVYLCASSPDREYEQYFGPGTRLTVT.

This clonotype is labeled medium-sized. A library made for alpha chains picked up this beta chain off target, so its size means little. The chain is built from TRBV6-6 and TRBJ1-6; D call uncertain. This CDR3 region has 15 residues. Germline-derived CDR1 and CDR2 are MNHNY and SVGAGI (reference sequence). Trimming left V 5 bases short and J 7 bases short, with 15 bases between. CDR3 nucleotide sequence: TGTGCCAGCAGTCAGACGGGATCCGGGAATTCACCCCTCCACTTT. This sequence encodes CASSQTGSGNSPLHF.

This clonotype appeared many times. This beta chain is a stray sequence in a library constructed for alpha chains; its clone size is not meaningful. The chain carries TRBV2 and TRBJ1-4, with 9 bases fitting TRBD1. The CDR3 runs to 15 residues. Per germline, CDR1 SNHLY and CDR2 FYNNEI. The V gene end was trimmed by 7 bases and the J gene end by 5 bases; junction bases not matched to a gene: 8. CDR3 nucleotides: TGTGCCAGCACCGAATCGGGACAGGGAAATGAAAAACTGTTTTTT. Translated: CASTESGQGNEKLFF.

This clonotype came up a few times. This beta chain represents an off-target read in a library built for alpha chains; its size is of limited meaning. The CDR3 protein is CASSPDPGESYEQYF. The CDR3 nucleotides read TGTGCCAGCAGTCCTGATCCGGGGGAATCCTACGAGCAGTACTTC. J is TRBJ2-7 and V is TRBV5-4; D might be TRBD2 (6 bases). Per germline, CDR1 SGHNT and CDR2 YYREEE (reference sequence). V was cut by 5 bases and J by 1 base, with 16 bases left in between. CDR3 length: 15 residues.

This clonotype was counted at least ten times. This beta chain appears as a stray read in a library generated for alpha chains; its size is not informative. This chain connects TRBV20-1 to TRBJ1-6; 7 nucleotides agree with TRBD1. Trimming cost V 5 bases and J 7 bases; bases outside gene matches: 8. Germline-derived CDR1 and CDR2 are DFQATT and SNEGSKA (reference sequence). The CDR3 runs to 14 residues. Written as DNA, the CDR3 is TGCAGTGCTGGGTCGGGAGGGGGCAATTCACCCCTCCACTTT. This translates into CSAGSGGGNSPLHF.

This clonotype rates as medium-sized. As an off-target read in a library built for alpha chains, this beta chain has a frequency of little significance. This sequence joins TRBV15 and TRBJ2-3, with 7 positions matching TRBD2. The CDR3 length is 15 residues. CDR1 and CDR2 from the germline V gene are LNHNV and YYDKDF (reference sequence). Trimming cost V 4 bases and J 4 bases; bases outside gene matches: 8. CDR3 region: CATSTPTSMADTQYF. CDR3 DNA: TGTGCCACCAGCACCCCGACTAGCATGGCAGATACGCAGTATTTT.

This clonotype was recorded many times. Because the library targeted alpha chains, this beta chain is an off-target read whose size means little. This chain joins TRBV9 and TRBJ2-5; D remains ambiguous. The V gene's germline CDR1 is SGDLS and CDR2 YYNGEE. There are 12 residues in the CDR3. The V gene lost 0 bases and the J gene lost 5 bases, with 5 bases spanning the gap. CDR3 sequence: CASSVVGETQYF. CDR3 nucleotides: TGTGCCAGCAGCGTAGTAGGGGAGACCCAGTACTTC.

This clonotype was seen ten or more times. Because this beta chain is a stray read in a library intended to capture alpha chains, its abundance should not be given much weight. V is TRBV5-1 and J is TRBJ2-3, with D unclear. CDR1 is SGHRS, CDR2 YFSETQ, per germline. Trimming took off 4 bases at V and 2 bases at J, with 5 bases between the two ends. The CDR3 runs to 12 residues. CDR3: CASSTHTDTQYF. The CDR3 nucleotides read TGCGCCAGCAGCACCCACACAGATACGCAGTATTTT.

Many counts were recorded for this clonotype. The library was designed around alpha chains, so this beta chain is a stray read whose abundance carries little weight. The CDR3 DNA reads as TGCAGCGTTGGGTCCAGCGGGAGAACCGGGGAGCTGTTTTTT. This codes for CSVGSSGRTGELFF. This chain connects TRBV29-1 to TRBJ2-2; 8 bases are a match to TRBD2. This CDR3 is built from 14 residues. Unmatched junction bases numbered 6, after V lost 4 bases and J lost 5 bases. From germline, CDR1 is SQVTM and CDR2 ANQGSEA.

This clonotype was picked up many times. This beta chain is an unintended read in a library built for alpha chains; its size means little. The chain recombines TRBV20-1 with TRBJ1-1; TRBD1 matches at 8 bases. CDR3 size: 15 residues. Per the germline V gene, CDR1 is DFQATT and CDR2 is SNEGSKA (reference sequence). Trimming at V came to 6 bases and at J to 1 base, leaving 10 bases not matched to a gene. The CDR3 sequence is CSARPPGQANTEAFF. The CDR3 nucleotides are TGCAGTGCCCGACCTCCGGGACAGGCGAACACTGAAGCTTTCTTT.

This clonotype was found many times. Little can be read into the size of this beta chain, an off-target read in a library designed for alpha chains. The gene calls are TRBV10-3 and TRBJ1-5, with unresolved D. V dropped 5 bases and J dropped 5 bases, with 10 bases sitting between them. The CDR3 runs to 13 residues. In germline, CDR1 is ENHRY, CDR2 SYGVKD. The CDR3 bases are TGTGCCATCAGTCCATCGGCACATCAGCCCCAGCATTTT. Encoded protein: CAISPSAHQPQHF.

This clonotype was detected many times. This beta chain turned up in a library designed for alpha chains; as an off-target read, its abundance says little. V usage is TRBV6-5 and J usage is TRBJ1-3; the match to TRBD1 covers 7 bases. J gave up 0 bases and V 10 bases, and 6 bases lay outside the gene matches. Looked up from germline, CDR1 is MNHEY and CDR2 is SVGAGI. This CDR3 is built from 14 residues. CDR3 coding DNA: TGTGCCACAGGGGGGGGAACCTCTGGAAACACCATATATTTT. Protein sequence: CATGGGTSGNTIYF.

The table lists this clonotype with many counts. This beta chain is an off-target read within a library intended for alpha chains, so its frequency means little. J is TRBJ1-2 and V is TRBV2; no firm D call. V was clipped by 5 bases and J by 2 bases, with 9 bases between them. The CDR3 totals 13 residues. The germline V gene encodes CDR1 SNHLY and CDR2 FYNNEI. For the CDR3, the DNA is TGTGCCAGCAGTAATGGCAGGAACTATGGCTACACCTTC. Translated, it gives CASSNGRNYGYTF.

This clonotype showed up just a few times. This beta chain is an off-target read within a library intended for alpha chains, so its frequency means little. The gene calls are TRBV30 and TRBJ2-3; a weak D match, TRBD2 (5 bases). V shed 8 bases and J shed 6 bases, with 12 bases lying between them. CDR1 is GTSNPN and CDR2 is SVGIG in the germline V gene (reference sequence). CDR3 size: 11 residues. In DNA form, the CDR3 reads TGTGCCCAAAGAGGGATGGATACGCAGTATTTT. Protein: CAQRGMDTQYF.

This clonotype turned up a few times. This beta chain is an unintended read in a library built for alpha chains; its size means little. The V and J genes are TRBV20-1 and TRBJ1-4; 11 positions match TRBD1. The CDR3 extends over 17 amino acids. Germline V gene sequence: CDR1 DFQATT, CDR2 SNEGSKA (reference sequence). Unmatched junction bases numbered 11, after V lost 0 bases and J lost 8 bases. The CDR3 loop is CSARDPFGQGAGEKLFF. The CDR3 DNA reads TGCAGTGCTAGAGATCCCTTCGGACAGGGGGCCGGAGAAAAACTGTTTTTT.

The sample holds a few counts of this clonotype. A library prepared for alpha chains yielded this beta chain as an off-target read; its size is of little meaning. The chain couples TRBV7-8 to TRBJ2-3; 7 positions agree with TRBD1. The V gene end was trimmed by 1 base and the J gene end by 2 bases; junction bases not matched to a gene: 3. Germline V gives CDR1 SGHVS, CDR2 FQNEAQ. The CDR3 has 15 residues. The CDR3 reads CASSLEGALTDTQYF. The CDR3 bases are TGTGCCAGCAGCTTAGAGGGGGCCCTCACAGATACGCAGTATTTT.

In this sample, this clonotype is medium-sized. Within a library made for alpha chains, this beta chain is off target, and its count is uninformative. This chain links TRBV29-1 with TRBJ2-7, with TRBD1 identical over 9 bases. This CDR3 spans 15 amino acids. The V and J ends lost 0 bases and 9 bases, in that order; junction bases with no gene match: 12. Germline CDR1 SQVTM, CDR2 ANQGSEA. The CDR3 region is CSVEDQDRGFLRQYF. As DNA, the CDR3 is TGCAGCGTTGAAGATCAGGACAGGGGCTTCCTACGGCAGTACTTC.

Sample share makes this clonotype medium-sized (0.01 to 0.1%). This beta chain is a stray read from a library made for alpha chains; its abundance is not meaningful. This chain links TRBV6-2 or TRBV6-3 with TRBJ2-7; TRBD1 matches at 8 bases. CDR3 length equals 16 residues. Germline CDR1 reads MNHEY; CDR2 reads SVGEGT. With V trimmed by 4 bases and J by 2 bases, 10 bases remained unmatched. The CDR3 coding sequence is TGTGCCAGCAGTTTCGGACAGGGTGCCTCTACCTACGAGCAGTACTTC. Protein product: CASSFGQGASTYEQYF.

For this clonotype: The library was prepared for alpha chains; this beta chain is a stray read, so its frequency means little. V gene TRBV2 combines with J gene TRBJ2-2; 8 bases are a match to TRBD1. J was trimmed by 5 bases and V by 4 bases; bases with no gene match: 0. Germline V gene data show CDR1 as SNHLY and CDR2 as FYNNEI. The CDR3 runs 13 residues. CDR3 residues: CASSGQGTGELFF. Written as DNA, the CDR3 is TGTGCCAGCAGTGGACAGGGGACCGGGGAGCTGTTTTTT.

Of note for this clonotype: Within a library made for alpha chains, this beta chain is off target, and its count is uninformative. This chain connects TRBV5-1 to TRBJ1-1; D is unresolved. Trimming pared 4 bases from V and 3 bases from J, leaving 13 bases between. Germline loops: CDR1 SGHRS, CDR2 YFSETQ. The CDR3 spans 14 residues. CDR3 in amino acids: CASSLRTYDTEAFF. The CDR3 bases are TGCGCCAGCAGCCTAAGGACCTACGACACTGAAGCTTTCTTT.

This clonotype was found a few times. Because the library targeted alpha chains, this beta chain is an off-target read whose size means little. CDR3 region: CSVRAGGKGSPLHF. CDR3 nucleotide sequence: TGCAGCGTGAGGGCAGGGGGCAAAGGTTCACCCCTCCACTTT. V usage is TRBV29-1 and J usage is TRBJ1-6; 8 bases are a match to TRBD1. Per the germline V gene, CDR1 is SQVTM and CDR2 is ANQGSEA. V was pared by 6 bases and J by 9 bases, with 10 bases of the junction left unmatched. The CDR3 contains 14 residues. Looking up the rest from reference TRBV29-1 and TRBJ1-6 gives the full variable domain: SAVISQKPSRDICQRGTSLTIQCQVDSQVTMMFWYRQQPGQSLTLIATANQGSEATYESGFVIDKFPISRPNLTFSTLTVSNMSPEDSSIYLCSVRAGGKGSPLHFGNGTRLTVT.